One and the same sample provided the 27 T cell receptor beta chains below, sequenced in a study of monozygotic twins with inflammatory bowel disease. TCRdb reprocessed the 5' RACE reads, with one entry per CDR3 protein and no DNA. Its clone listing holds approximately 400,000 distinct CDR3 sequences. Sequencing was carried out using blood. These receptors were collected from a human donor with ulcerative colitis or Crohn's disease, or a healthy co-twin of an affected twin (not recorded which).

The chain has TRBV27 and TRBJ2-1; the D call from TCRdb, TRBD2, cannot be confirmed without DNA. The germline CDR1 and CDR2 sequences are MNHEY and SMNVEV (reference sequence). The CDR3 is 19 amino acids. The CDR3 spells CASSLNLRGRASSYNEHFF.

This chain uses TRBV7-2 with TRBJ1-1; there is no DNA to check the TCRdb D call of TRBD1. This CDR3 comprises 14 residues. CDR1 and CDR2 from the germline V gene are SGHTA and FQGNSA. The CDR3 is CASSLGRGGPEAFF.

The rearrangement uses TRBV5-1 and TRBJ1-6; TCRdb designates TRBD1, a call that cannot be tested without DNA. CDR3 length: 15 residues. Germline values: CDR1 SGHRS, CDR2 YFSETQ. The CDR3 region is CDSSLVQGTNSPLHF.

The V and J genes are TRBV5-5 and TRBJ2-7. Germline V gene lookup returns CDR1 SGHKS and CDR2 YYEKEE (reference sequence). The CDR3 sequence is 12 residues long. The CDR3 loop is CASSWGSYEQYF.

CDR3 in amino acids: CASSSLAGEQYF. The chain uses TRBV7-2 and TRBJ2-7; TCRdb outputs TRBD2, but without DNA this stays unchecked. This CDR3 spans 12 amino acids. Germline V gene lookup returns CDR1 SGHTA and CDR2 FQGNSA.

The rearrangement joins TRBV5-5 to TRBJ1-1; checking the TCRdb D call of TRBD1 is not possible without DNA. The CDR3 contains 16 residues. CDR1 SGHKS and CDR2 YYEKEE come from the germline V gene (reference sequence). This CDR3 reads CASSSLPGQRRNQAFF. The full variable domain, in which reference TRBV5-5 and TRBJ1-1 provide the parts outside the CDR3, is DAGVTQSPTHLIKTRGQQVTLRCSPISGHKSVSWYQQVLGQGPQFIFQYYEKEERGRGNFPDRFSARQFPNYSSELNVNALLLGDSALYLCASSSLPGQRRNQAFFGQGTRLTVV.

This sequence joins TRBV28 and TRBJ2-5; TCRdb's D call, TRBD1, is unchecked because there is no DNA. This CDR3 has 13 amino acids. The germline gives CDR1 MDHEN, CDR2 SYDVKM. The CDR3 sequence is CASNRRMQETQYF.

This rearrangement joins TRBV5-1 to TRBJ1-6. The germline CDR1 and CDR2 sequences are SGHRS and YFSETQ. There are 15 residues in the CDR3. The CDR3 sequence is CASSLDTASDSPLHF.

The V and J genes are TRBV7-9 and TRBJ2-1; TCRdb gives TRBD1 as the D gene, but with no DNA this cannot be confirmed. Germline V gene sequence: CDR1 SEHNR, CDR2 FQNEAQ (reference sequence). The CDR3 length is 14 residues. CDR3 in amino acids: CASSLGGAEKNRFF. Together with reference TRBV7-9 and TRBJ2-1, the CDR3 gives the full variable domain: DTGVSQNPRHKITKRGQNVTFRCDPISEHNRLYWYRQTLGQGPEFLTYFQNEAQLEKSRLLSDRFSAERPKGSFSTLEIQRTEQGDSAMYLCASSLGGAEKNRFFGPGTRLTVL.

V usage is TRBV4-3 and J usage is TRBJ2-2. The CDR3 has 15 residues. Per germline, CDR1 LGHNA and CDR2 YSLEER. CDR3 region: CASSQRPYDTGELFF.

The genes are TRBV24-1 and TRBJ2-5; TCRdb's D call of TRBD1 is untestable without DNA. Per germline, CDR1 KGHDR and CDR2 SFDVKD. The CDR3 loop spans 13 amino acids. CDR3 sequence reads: CATSKDGTETQYF.

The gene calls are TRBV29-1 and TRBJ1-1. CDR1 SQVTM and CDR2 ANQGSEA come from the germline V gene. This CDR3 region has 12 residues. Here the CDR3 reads CSVGGMDTEAFF.

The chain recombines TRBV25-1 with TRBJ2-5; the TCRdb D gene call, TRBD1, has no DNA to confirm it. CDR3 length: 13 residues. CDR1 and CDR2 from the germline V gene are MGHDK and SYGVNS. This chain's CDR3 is CASRETDQETQYF.

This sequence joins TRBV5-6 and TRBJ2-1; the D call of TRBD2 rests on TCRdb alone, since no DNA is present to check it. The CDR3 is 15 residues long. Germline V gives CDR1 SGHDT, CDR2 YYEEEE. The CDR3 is CASSLGGGGGDEQFF.

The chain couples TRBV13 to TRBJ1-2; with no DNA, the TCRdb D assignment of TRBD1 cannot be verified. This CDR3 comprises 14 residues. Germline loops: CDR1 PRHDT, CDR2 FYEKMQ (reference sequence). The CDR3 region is CASSLGTGNYGYTF.

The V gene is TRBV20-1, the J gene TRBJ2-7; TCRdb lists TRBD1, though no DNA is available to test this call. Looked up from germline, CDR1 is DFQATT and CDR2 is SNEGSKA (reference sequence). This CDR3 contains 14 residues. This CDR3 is CSARDNRVVYEQYF.

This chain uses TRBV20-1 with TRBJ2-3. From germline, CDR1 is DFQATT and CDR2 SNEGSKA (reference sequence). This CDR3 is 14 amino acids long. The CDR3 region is CSAGVGVGTDTQYF.

This chain's CDR3 is CASSSVSGSTINEQFF. The chain recombines TRBV5-6 with TRBJ2-1; with no DNA, the TCRdb D assignment of TRBD2 cannot be verified. The CDR3 covers 16 residues. Germline V CDR1 and CDR2: SGHDT, YYEEEE.

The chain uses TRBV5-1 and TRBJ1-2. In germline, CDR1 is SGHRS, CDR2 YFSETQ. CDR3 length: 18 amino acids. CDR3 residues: CASSLGGARQYSNYGYTF. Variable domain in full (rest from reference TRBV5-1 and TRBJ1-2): KAGVTQTPRYLIKTRGQQVTLSCSPISGHRSVSWYQQTPGQGLQFLFEYFSETQRNKGNFPGRFSGRQFSNSRSEMNVSTLELGDSALYLCASSLGGARQYSNYGYTFGSGTRLTVV.

This chain's CDR3 is CASTPAGGSGGYTF. This chain uses TRBV6-2 or TRBV6-3 with TRBJ1-2; TCRdb proposes TRBD1, but this gene call is untestable without DNA. This CDR3 spans 14 amino acids. Germline values: CDR1 MNHEY, CDR2 SVGEGT.

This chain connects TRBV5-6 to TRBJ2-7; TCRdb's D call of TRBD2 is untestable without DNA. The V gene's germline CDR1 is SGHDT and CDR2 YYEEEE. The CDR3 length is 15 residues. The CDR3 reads CASSPSVTNPTRQYF.

The CDR3 is CAWSVRRGLAKNIQYF. The chain employs TRBV30 and TRBJ2-4; with no DNA, the TCRdb D assignment of TRBD1 cannot be verified. This CDR3 spans 16 amino acids. The germline gives CDR1 GTSNPN, CDR2 SVGIG (reference sequence).

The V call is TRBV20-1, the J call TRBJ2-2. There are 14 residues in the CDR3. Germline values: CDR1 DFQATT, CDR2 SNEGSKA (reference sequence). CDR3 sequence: CSALDDGSTGELFF.

CDR3 loop: CASSFGAYLTGELFF. This chain connects TRBV5-8 to TRBJ2-2; TCRdb indicates TRBD1, and absent DNA this call remains unverified. There are 15 residues in the CDR3. Germline V CDR1 and CDR2: SGHTS, YDEGEE.

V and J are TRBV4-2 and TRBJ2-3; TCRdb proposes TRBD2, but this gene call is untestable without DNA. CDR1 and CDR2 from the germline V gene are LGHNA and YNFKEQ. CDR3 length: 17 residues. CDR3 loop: CASSQEVTSGGGNTQYF.

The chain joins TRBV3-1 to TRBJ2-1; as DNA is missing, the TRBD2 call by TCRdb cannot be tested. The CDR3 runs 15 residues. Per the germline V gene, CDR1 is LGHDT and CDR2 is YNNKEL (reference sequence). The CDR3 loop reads CASSPGLAGINEQFF.

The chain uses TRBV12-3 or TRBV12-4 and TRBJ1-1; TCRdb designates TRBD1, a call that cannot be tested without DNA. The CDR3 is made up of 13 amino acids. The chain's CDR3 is CASSRGLSTEVFF.